The T cell receptor (beta chain) described here comes from a study of blood T cells in healthy people across ages (dated by TCRdb to the mid-2010s). Regarding the complete study: In model experiments, template switching captured about one uniquely barcoded TCR beta cDNA molecule for every two T cells. Using deep sequencing normalized with unique cDNA molecular identifiers, the study measured how TCR beta repertoire diversity changes with age. Donors were grouped into four age groups: young (average 16 years), middle-aged (39), aged (around 66) and long-lived (about 89). To avoid experimental bias, donors of different ages were spread randomly across the sequencing lanes. For two donors (one aged 18 to 29 and one aged 80 or older), the study analyzed two additional independent replicas of 1 million unique cDNA reads from the same blood draw.

Systemically healthy Caucasian individuals from Russia, some 40 in total and aged roughly 6 to 95 years, were included as donors. Around 10 milliliters of peripheral blood were collected from each donor into EDTA-treated Vacutainer tubes. Ficoll-Paque density-gradient centrifugation was used to isolate PBMCs, with at least 6 million per sample. Trizol reagent was used to extract total RNA from PBMCs, with at least 5.5 micrograms per sample. Naive CD45RAhigh/CD27high T cell percentages were measured by flow cytometry on a PBMC aliquot from every donor. Remarks on this clonotype: Which antigen it targets is not known. No qualities accompany the bases; no much larger clone lies one base away.

The investigation overall reported the following: A strong correlation was found between observed TCR beta diversity and the percentage of naive T cells measured by flow cytometry. Because the CMV infection status of the donors was unknown, age-related changes in expanded clonotypes may potentially have been confounded. Compared with the aged group, the long-lived group had more naive CD4+ T cells, fewer expanded clones and increased TCR diversity, suggesting age selection. Conclusive comparison of naive and antigen-experienced compartments was prevented by the profiling of bulk unsorted PBMCs. Observed TCR beta diversity per million T cells fell roughly linearly with age, and a significant reduction was already apparent by age around 40. Total diversity estimates from one million sequenced T cells were considered lower bounds and underestimates.

The library was produced with 5' RACE. The sequencer listed for this sample is Illumina HiSeq 2500. A second roughly 6 to 12 cycle PCR used a sample-barcoded 5' primer and a J-beta primer mix. A unique molecular identifier was introduced onto each TCR beta cDNA molecule by a template-switch 5' adaptor carrying 12 random nucleotides. Each sample yielded at least 3 million CDR3-containing paired-end reads. The Mint cDNA synthesis kit, primed by a TRBC-specific oligonucleotide, was used to synthesize first-strand cDNA from all RNA. After uracil-DNA glycosylase treatment, a first 18-cycle PCR used universal primers M1SS and BC2_uni_R on all cDNA. Turning to the authors' computational methods: Each sample was normalized by randomly selecting 1 million high-quality reads, each carrying a distinct molecular identifier. Instead of being binned into consensus sequences, reads that shared molecular identifiers were thrown out. CDR3 identification, clonotype clustering and error correction used MiTCR with a Q25 quality threshold and the strictest error-elimination algorithm. Lower-bound total TCR beta diversity was estimated with a nonparametric unseen species model using Euler transformation. In-frame beta chains were kept once TCRdb had trimmed the public reads at Q25 with fastp and called clones with MiXCR. Rows with a matching CDR3 protein are joined into one entry that keeps the most common DNA and genes. None of the V and J calls come from the authors' own analysis; TCRdb made them. The sample yields hundreds of thousands of distinct CDR3 sequences; around 20% were counted once. About 3.6% of the sample goes to the ten largest clones.

Sequenced material: blood. This receptor was identified in a man between 65 and 85 years old in good health.

This receptor has the CDR3 CASSVRDRGLMNTEAFF. The base sequence is TGTGCCAGCAGCGTAAGGGACAGGGGGCTGATGAACACTGAAGCTTTCTTT. The receptor chain draws on TRBV9 and TRBJ1-1, and 12 junctional nucleotides match TRBD1. Trimming takes 1 base off V and 0 bases off J; junction bases not matched to a gene: 4. Its CDR3 holds 17 amino acids, cysteine through phenylalanine. Only the CDR3 DNA is retained, 51 bases long and in frame from the first base. CDR1 SGDLS and CDR2 YYNGEE are derived from the germline V gene. Extended through the reference TRBV9 and TRBJ1-1 proteins, this CDR3 yields the full variable domain: DSGVTQTPKHLITATGQRVTLRCSPRSGDLSVYWYQQSLDQGLQFLIQYYNGEERAKGNILERFSAQQFPDLHSELNLSSLELGDSALYFCASSVRDRGLMNTEAFFGQGTRLTVV.